The entry below gives a single T cell receptor beta chain sequence along with its context. The data originate from a study of T-cell memory formation after mild COVID-19. TCRdb called the 5' RACE reads again in MiXCR, with one record for every CDR3 protein. The sample yields about 350,000 distinct CDR3 sequences, 20% to 25% seen once. This CDR3 comprises 15 residues. The V end was cut by 0 bases, the J end by 3 bases, with 11 bases between. CDR1 and CDR2 from the germline V gene are MNHEY and SMNVEV (reference sequence). This receptor was taken from a man younger than 35 who had mild COVID-19 (a few samples of this study predate the infection). Cell type and time point are not known. This chain joins TRBV27 and TRBJ1-2, with D possibly being TRBD1 (5 bases). Input material: PBMCs or a T cell subset sorted from them (not recorded which). CDR3 sequence reads: CASSLSAGRDYGYTF. The CDR3 nucleotides read TGTGCCAGCAGTTTATCGGCTGGCAGGGACTATGGCTACACCTTC.